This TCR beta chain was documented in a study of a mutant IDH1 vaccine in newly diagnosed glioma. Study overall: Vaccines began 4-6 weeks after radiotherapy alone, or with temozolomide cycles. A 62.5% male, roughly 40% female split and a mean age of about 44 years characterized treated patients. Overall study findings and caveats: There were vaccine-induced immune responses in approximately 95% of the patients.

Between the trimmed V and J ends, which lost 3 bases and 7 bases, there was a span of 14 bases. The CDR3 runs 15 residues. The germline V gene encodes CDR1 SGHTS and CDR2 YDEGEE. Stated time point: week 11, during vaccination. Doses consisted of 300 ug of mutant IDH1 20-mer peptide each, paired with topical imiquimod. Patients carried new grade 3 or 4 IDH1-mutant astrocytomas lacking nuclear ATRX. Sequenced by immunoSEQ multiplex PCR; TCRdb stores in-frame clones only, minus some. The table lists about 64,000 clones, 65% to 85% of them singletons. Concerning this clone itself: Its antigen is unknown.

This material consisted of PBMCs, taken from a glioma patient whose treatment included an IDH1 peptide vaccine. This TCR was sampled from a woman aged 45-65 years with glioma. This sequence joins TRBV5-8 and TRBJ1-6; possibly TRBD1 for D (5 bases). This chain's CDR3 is CASSWDGTANSPLHF. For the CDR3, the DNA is TGTGCCAGCAGCTGGGACGGGACGGCCAATTCACCCCTCCACTTT. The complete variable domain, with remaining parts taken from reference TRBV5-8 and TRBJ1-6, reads EAGVTQSPTHLIKTRGQQATLRCSPISGHTSVYWYQQALGLGLQFLLWYDEGEERNRGNFPPRFSGRQFPNYSSELNVNALELEDSALYLCASSWDGTANSPLHFGNGTRLTVT.